This is a list of T cell receptor beta chains from one sample in a study of beta chain features in type 1 diabetes. Using immunoSEQ multiplex PCR, the repertoire was profiled, and TCRdb retains in-frame clones only, with some absent. In the table there are 300,000 to 450,000 clones, about 20% of which are singletons. Sequencing was done on a sample of naive CD4+ T cells from blood. The receptors were gathered from a woman between 18 and 29 years old in good health. Each CDR3 is given without its conserved first and last residue. Part of the rows lack a size; the others show once, few, many or a class for expanded clones.

TRBV30	few	TRBJ1-2	AWSVGGGYT
TRBV4-1	few	TRBJ2-1	ASSQGLAGRGEQF
TRBV2	few	TRBJ2-1	ASSKLGTSGYNEQF
TRBV7-3	few	TRBJ2-7	ASSLKAGGPEEQY
TRBV7-9	NA	TRBJ1-1	ASSWTANTEAF
TRBV2	few	TRBJ1-2	ASSGDGANYGYT
TRBV4-1	few	TRBJ1-4	ASSHPARDRWGKLF
TRBV5-1	once	TRBJ2-1	ASSLATGERGNEQF
TRBV27	NA	TRBJ1-1	ASSLRGNTEAF
TRBV30	few	TRBJ1-1	AWVEGVGEAF
TRBV29-1	few	TRBJ2-5	SVAGTPKETQY
TRBV5-4	few	TRBJ1-1	ASSSVGQGRVAF
TRBV5-1	NA	TRBJ2-5	ASSLDPRETQY
TRBV19	NA	TRBJ2-1	ASSIDRGEQF
TRBV29-1	few	TRBJ2-7	SVRRDPSYEQY
TRBV29-1	few	TRBJ2-7	SVEGGPGRSSTYEQY
TRBV29-1	NA	TRBJ2-7	SAVGRLYEQY
TRBV7-7	NA	TRBJ2-2	ASSFDRYTGELF
TRBV27	NA	TRBJ2-3	ASSTGLAGLRGLTDTQY
TRBV5-4	NA	TRBJ2-1	ASSLAGFSYNEQF
TRBV30	NA	TRBJ1-1	AWSGSGTVNTEAF
TRBV30	NA	TRBJ2-7	AWSRPGLAGGG
TRBV30	NA	TRBJ2-1	AWSRNEQF
TRBV7-3	few	TRBJ1-1	ASSEQGNTEAF
TRBV9	NA	TRBJ2-1	ASSVGLSHPYNEQF
TRBV10-3	NA	TRBJ1-2	AITGTENYGYT
TRBV5-1	few	TRBJ1-2	ASRTGSNYGYT
TRBV29-1	NA	TRBJ1-5	SVVVGGQPQH
TRBV13	NA	TRBJ2-7	ASSPTGGRYEQY
TRBV7-2	few	TRBJ2-7	ASSLVGSGTYEQY
TRBV5-1	NA	TRBJ1-2	ASSPRDRGLGYT
TRBV23-1	NA	TRBJ1-1	ASSRGAPMNTEAF
TRBV15	NA	TRBJ1-3	ATSRDGETLLGNTIY
TRBV4-1	NA	TRBJ2-1	ASSHAARGSRGENEQF
TRBV9	NA	TRBJ2-7	ASSLTSGSYEQY
TRBV10-3	NA	TRBJ2-2	AISDFAGYGGGELF
TRBV18	NA	TRBJ2-4	ASSPPGGPKNIQY
TRBV21-1	few	TRBJ2-2	ASSSQGAAGELF
TRBV10-3	NA	TRBJ2-7	AISQSGEQY
TRBV30	NA	TRBJ2-5	AWSTFGPGTQY
TRBV11-3	NA	TRBJ2-1	ASSPGLAGVKEQF
TRBV30	once	TRBJ2-2	AWSVGAGANTGELF
TRBV30	few	TRBJ2-3	AWSGAVRGGTDTQY
TRBV6-1	NA	TRBJ2-1	ASSEKLAGRNEQF
TRBV25-1	NA	TRBJ2-7	ASSVGQGAYEQY
TRBV30	NA	TRBJ1-1	AWSVGAPGRTEAF
TRBV7-2	few	TRBJ1-2	ASSEHGPRT
TRBV5-1	few	TRBJ2-3	ASSLAGQGYDTQY
TRBV7-2	few	TRBJ2-7	ASSPSSQGRHEQY
TRBV7-9	NA	TRBJ2-5	ASSFQGTGSETQY
TRBV7-6	once	TRBJ1-6	ASTEGQGNSPLH
TRBV29-1	few	TRBJ1-1	SSNRVNTEAF
TRBV29-1	NA	TRBJ2-7	SVVEGQVSYEQY
TRBV18	NA	TRBJ1-2	ASSPQGNYGYT
TRBV7-9	NA	TRBJ1-4	ASSETVNLQKLF
TRBV4-2	NA	TRBJ1-5	ASSQDSGQPAQH
TRBV18	NA	TRBJ2-1	ASSPGANEQF
TRBV15	few	TRBJ1-2	ATSRDGLGQLGYT